This is a list of T cell receptor beta chains from one sample in a study of T-cell reconstitution after alpha-beta-depleted transplantation in children. TCRdb re-derived calls from the PCR reads in MiXCR, one entry per CDR3 protein. The profile shows 300,000 to 350,000 distinct CDR3 sequences, approximately 20% of them singletons. Here the sequenced sample was PBMCs, mostly from graft donor cells, taken 180 days after TCRalphabeta/CD19-depleted stem cell transplant. The origin of the receptors is a male patient under 18 who had a stem cell transplant for acute lymphoblastic leukemia, so the T cells may come from the graft donor. Both conserved end residues are part of each CDR3. A D gene is named only where the DNA matches it firmly. Rows may omit the clone size; those that give it use once, few, many or a size class.

V gene	D gene	clone size	J gene	CDR3 DNA	CDR3 protein
TRBV29-1	.	.	TRBJ1-1	TGCAGCGTTGAATCGGCTGAAGCTTTCTTT	CSVESAEAFF
TRBV28	.	few	TRBJ2-7	TGTGCCAGCAGTTTAGAGTACGGGTCCTACGAGCAGTACTTC	CASSLEYGSYEQYF
TRBV12-3/TRBV12-4	TRBD1	few	TRBJ2-4	TGTGCCAGCAGCTACGACCGTGGGACAGGTTCCAAAAACATTCAGTACTTC	CASSYDRGTGSKNIQYF
TRBV27	TRBD1	.	TRBJ2-7	TGTGCCAGCAGCCACACAGGGGATGGAGACGAGCAGTACTTC	CASSHTGDGDEQYF
TRBV5-1	TRBD1	.	TRBJ1-1	TGCGCCAGCAGCCCACCGGGACAGGAAGCTTTCTTT	CASSPPGQEAFF
TRBV4-1	.	.	TRBJ2-4	TGCGCCAGCAGTTTTCTAGGCAGGGAAAACATTCAGTACTTC	CASSFLGRENIQYF
TRBV6-1	.	.	TRBJ1-3	TGTGCCAGCAGTGAACGTTCGTCTGGAAACACCATATATTTT	CASSERSSGNTIYF
TRBV6-1	.	.	TRBJ2-7	TGTGCCAGCAGTATTCCCTCCTACGAGCAGTACTTC	CASSIPSYEQYF
TRBV28	.	few	TRBJ2-1	TGTGCCAGCAGTTCTCTCATACTAGGACTCAAAGTCAATGAGCAGTTCTTC	CASSSLILGLKVNEQFF
TRBV5-1	.	.	TRBJ2-3	TGCGCCAGCACGTGGGGGGATACAGATACGCAGTATTTT	CASTWGDTDTQYF
TRBV7-9	.	.	TRBJ2-7	TGTGCCAGCAGCTTAGAGGAGGGTAGCGGTTACGAGCAGTACTTC	CASSLEEGSGYEQYF
TRBV14	.	.	TRBJ2-1	TGTGCCAGCAGCCAAGATAAGTGGATAAGGGGTGGCGGCAATGAGCAGTTCTTC	CASSQDKWIRGGGNEQFF
TRBV5-1	.	.	TRBJ2-7	TGCGCCAGCAGCTTGGGGGACCCTGTCTACGAGCAGTACTTC	CASSLGDPVYEQYF
TRBV5-1	TRBD1	.	TRBJ1-1	TGCGCCAGCAGCTCCGAACAGGGGGTGAACACTGAAGCTTTCTTT	CASSSEQGVNTEAFF
TRBV20-1	.	.	TRBJ2-7	TGCAGTGCTAGGGCGTGGGGGAGGAACGAGCAGTACTTC	CSARAWGRNEQYF
TRBV20-1	TRBD2	.	TRBJ2-5	TGCAGTGCTACCCGGACTAGCGGGAGTCGTTCGGAGACCCAGTACTTC	CSATRTSGSRSETQYF
TRBV12-3/TRBV12-4	TRBD1	few	TRBJ2-7	TGTGCCAGCAGTTTAACAGGGGTACACTCCTACGAGCAGTACTTC	CASSLTGVHSYEQYF
TRBV12-3/TRBV12-4	.	.	TRBJ2-7	TGTGCCAGCAGTTTGGTCCTCTCCTACGAGCAGTACTTC	CASSLVLSYEQYF
TRBV24-1	.	.	TRBJ2-2	TGTGCCGCCAGTGATTTAGGCAGCTGGAACACCGGGGAGCTGTTTTTT	CAASDLGSWNTGELFF
TRBV7-9	.	.	TRBJ2-1	TGTGCCAGCAGCTCAGGGGACAATGAGCAGTTCTTC	CASSSGDNEQFF
TRBV5-1	TRBD2	.	TRBJ2-5	TGCGCCAGCAGCATACCACCGGGACTAGCGGGATCTTGGGAGACCCAGTACTTC	CASSIPPGLAGSWETQYF
TRBV12-3/TRBV12-4	TRBD2	few	TRBJ2-1	TGTGCCAGCAGCCCCCGACTAGCGGGATCCGATGAGCAGTTCTTC	CASSPRLAGSDEQFF
TRBV5-1	.	.	TRBJ2-7	TGCGCCAGCAGCTTGGACGGGTTCGGCTACGAGCAGTACTTC	CASSLDGFGYEQYF
TRBV6-5	TRBD2	few	TRBJ2-1	TGTGCCAGCAGTTCCTCGAACCTACTAGCGGGAGTCTACAATGAGCAGTTCTTC	CASSSSNLLAGVYNEQFF
TRBV24-1	TRBD1	.	TRBJ2-5	TGTGCCACCAGTGAGGACAGGGGGAACCAAGAGACCCAGTACTTC	CATSEDRGNQETQYF
TRBV9	.	.	TRBJ1-1	TGTGCCAGCAGCGGCGGGATCATGAACACTGAAGCTTTCTTT	CASSGGIMNTEAFF
TRBV28	TRBD1	few	TRBJ1-1	TGTGCCAGCAGGAGGACAGGGTGGACTGAAGCTTTCTTT	CASRRTGWTEAFF
TRBV5-1	.	.	TRBJ2-7	TGCGCCAGCAGCTTGGGGGGGGCCTACTACGAGCAGTACTTC	CASSLGGAYYEQYF
TRBV20-1	TRBD2	few	TRBJ2-1	TGCAGTGCCGGGACTAGCGGGAGTTATGAGCAGTTCTTC	CSAGTSGSYEQFF
TRBV5-1	.	many	TRBJ1-2	TGCGCCAGCAGCCGTCGACAGGATTCATATGGCTACACCTTC	CASSRRQDSYGYTF
TRBV10-3	.	.	TRBJ2-7	TGTGCCATCAGTGAGGCGGACGTTAGCTCCTACGAGCAGTACTTC	CAISEADVSSYEQYF
TRBV5-6	.	few	TRBJ2-5	TGTGCCAGCAGCTGGTGGGAAGAGACCCAGTACTTC	CASSWWEETQYF
TRBV20-1	TRBD1	.	TRBJ1-5	TGCAGTGCTCTGGGACAGGCTGACGAGCCCCAGCATTTT	CSALGQADEPQHF
TRBV20-1	TRBD2	.	TRBJ2-5	TGCAGTGCTAGAGATCCAAGCGGGAGGGCAGTGGAGACCCAGTACTTC	CSARDPSGRAVETQYF
TRBV12-3/TRBV12-4	TRBD2	once	TRBJ2-5	TGTGCCAGCAGTTACCCGGGCGGGAGCAGTCAGTCCCAGTACTTC	CASSYPGGSSQSQYF
TRBV7-3	TRBD2	.	TRBJ2-1	TGTGCCAGCAGCTTAGGGGGACTACCTTACAATGAGCAGTTCTTC	CASSLGGLPYNEQFF
TRBV12-3/TRBV12-4	TRBD1	.	TRBJ2-1	TGTGCCAGCAGTTCAGGGGGTCGTGAGCAGTTCTTC	CASSSGGREQFF
TRBV5-1	.	.	TRBJ2-7	TGCGCCAGCAGCTTGGGGTCGCTCGGGGGCTACGAGCAGTACTTC	CASSLGSLGGYEQYF
TRBV5-1	TRBD2	.	TRBJ2-3	TGCGCCAGCAGCCCGCAACTAGCGGGAGGGCCATCAGATACGCAGTATTTT	CASSPQLAGGPSDTQYF
TRBV10-3	.	.	TRBJ2-1	TGTGCCATCAGTGAGTCAGCAGGGACCGGGGGTGAGCAGTTCTTC	CAISESAGTGGEQFF
TRBV15	TRBD2	.	TRBJ2-1	TGTGCCACCAGCATCCTCGGGACTAGCGGCAATGAGCAGTTCTTC	CATSILGTSGNEQFF
TRBV12-3/TRBV12-4	.	few	TRBJ2-3	TGTGCCAGCAGCAAAGTAATGGGTACAGATACGCAGTATTTT	CASSKVMGTDTQYF
TRBV9	.	.	TRBJ2-2	TGTGCCAGCAGCGTACTTCCGTCCGGGGAGCTGTTTTTT	CASSVLPSGELFF
TRBV5-1	TRBD2	.	TRBJ2-1	TGCGCCAGCAGGGTCCGACCTAGCGGGAGGGCCGGTGAGCAGTTCTTC	CASRVRPSGRAGEQFF
TRBV25-1	.	.	TRBJ2-1	TGTGCCAGCAGTGAATTGAATGAGCAGTTCTTC	CASSELNEQFF
TRBV28	.	.	TRBJ2-7	TGTTCCAGCAGGCGGGACACAGAAATCCACGAGCAGTACTTC	CSSRRDTEIHEQYF
TRBV6-1	TRBD1	many	TRBJ1-4	TGTGCCAGCAGACGGGACAGGGTCAATGAAAAACTGTTTTTT	CASRRDRVNEKLFF
TRBV25-1	.	few	TRBJ2-7	TGTGCCAGCAGTGACCTTGATTACGAGCAGTACTTC	CASSDLDYEQYF
TRBV20-1	.	few	TRBJ2-7	TGCAGTGCTAGTACAGATGGCTACGAGCAGTACTTC	CSASTDGYEQYF
TRBV2	.	few	TRBJ2-5	TGTGCCAGCAGTTCCCCCGGGACTGGAGAGACCCAGTACTTC	CASSSPGTGETQYF
TRBV21-1	.	few	TRBJ2-7	TGTGCCAGCCCACCGGGGCGGGACGAGCAGTACTTC	CASPPGRDEQYF
TRBV20-1	.	.	TRBJ2-7	TGCAGTGCTAGAGGATACTTCAGCTCCTACGAGCAGTACTTC	CSARGYFSSYEQYF
TRBV13	TRBD2	few	TRBJ2-7	TGTGCCAGCAGCCTAGGACTAGGCTGGGACGAGCAGTACTTC	CASSLGLGWDEQYF